This entry lists 9 T cell receptor beta chains sequenced from one sample in a study of T cell responses to AZD1222 COVID-19 vaccine. Measured with immunoSEQ multiplex PCR; TCRdb has only the in-frame clones, and not every one. The sample holds tens of thousands of clones, 91% seen once. The sample in question was peripheral blood, obtained 28 days after the second AZD1222 dose. These TCRs come from an adult who received the AZD1222 COVID-19 vaccine.

V gene TRBV5-1 combines with J gene TRBJ1-1; 7 positions agree with TRBD1. Looked up from germline, CDR1 is SGHRS and CDR2 is YFSETQ. This CDR3 spans 17 amino acids. The trim removed 3 bases at V and 4 bases at J, leaving 15 bases unmatched. The CDR3 sequence is CASSSTGVAGGGTEAFF. The CDR3 region has the DNA TGCGCCAGCAGCTCCACCGGGGTTGCAGGGGGTGGCACTGAAGCTTTCTTT.

V and J are TRBV28 and TRBJ2-5; D gene unclear. Germline V gene data show CDR1 as MDHEN and CDR2 as SYDVKM. This CDR3 spans 13 amino acids. With 7 bases removed from V and 2 bases from J, the gap between germline ends came to 11 bases. The CDR3 sequence is CASTKGIQETQYF. The DNA for the CDR3 is TGTGCCAGCACGAAAGGAATTCAAGAGACCCAGTACTTC.

The chain has TRBV3-1 (or the pseudogene TRBV3-2) and TRBJ2-2, with 11 positions matching TRBD2. This CDR3 comprises 18 residues. V lost 0 bases and J lost 5; bases outside the gene matches: 8. Per germline, CDR1 LGHDT and CDR2 YNNKEL (reference sequence). The CDR3 region has the DNA TGTGCCAGCAGCCAAGAATCCCGGCTAGCGGGAGGTACCGGGGAGCTGTTTTTT. It is translated as CASSQESRLAGGTGELFF.

The chain links TRBV27 to TRBJ2-7, with 9 bases identical to TRBD2. The V gene's germline CDR1 is MNHEY and CDR2 SMNVEV (reference sequence). V shed 4 bases, J shed 2 bases, and the junction held 6 bases outside the gene matches. This CDR3 comprises 15 residues. Here the CDR3 DNA reads TGTGCCAGCAGTTCCGGGACTAGCATTACCTACGAGCAGTACTTC. It is translated as CASSSGTSITYEQYF.

V is TRBV6-2 or TRBV6-3 and J is TRBJ2-1; perhaps D is TRBD1 or TRBD2 (5 bases each). CDR1 and CDR2 from the germline V gene are MNHEY and SVGEGT. V was cut by 5 bases and J by 12 bases, with 20 bases left in between. CDR3 size: 14 residues. The CDR3 reads CASSRRDPGSGQFF. CDR3 coding DNA: TGTGCCAGCAGTCGCCGGGACCCCGGATCCGGGCAGTTCTTC.

The chain uses TRBV6-2 or TRBV6-3 and TRBJ1-5, with D uncertain. V shed 0 bases and J shed 1 base, with 13 bases lying between them. CDR3 length equals 17 residues. Germline V gives CDR1 MNHEY, CDR2 SVGEGT. The CDR3 loop is CASSYSMTVGSNQPQHF. CDR3 coding DNA: TGTGCCAGCAGTTACTCGATGACCGTAGGAAGCAATCAGCCCCAGCATTTT.

This chain uses TRBV18 with TRBJ1-2; TRBD1 matches at 8 bases. The CDR3 is made up of 13 amino acids. The trim removed 3 bases at V and 7 bases at J, leaving 4 bases unmatched. Germline-derived CDR1 and CDR2 are KGHSH and LQKENI. CDR3 sequence: CASSPGQGGGYTF. CDR3 nucleotide sequence: TGTGCCAGCTCACCCGGACAGGGAGGTGGCTACACCTTC.

The chain's CDR3 is CASSPPGEITEAFF. The CDR3 DNA sequence: TGTGCCAGCAGCCCCCCCGGGGAAATCACTGAAGCTTTCTTT. The rearrangement links TRBV28 to TRBJ1-1; D gene ambiguous. Deletions cut 6 bases from V and 4 bases from J, with 15 bases between. CDR1 is MDHEN, CDR2 SYDVKM, per germline. CDR3 length: 14 residues.

In the case of this clone: Mismatch with germline at one junction end may stem from a read error. The chain is built from TRBV7-7 and TRBJ2-1; 9 bases fit TRBD2. Germline-derived CDR1 and CDR2 are SSHAT and FNYEAQ (reference sequence). The length of the CDR3 is 15 residues. DNA of the CDR3: TGTGCTAGCAGCATTGGGACTAGCAGCTACAATGAGCAGTTCTTC. The encoded protein is CASSIGTSSYNEQFF. Filled out from reference TRBV7-7 and TRBJ2-1, the complete variable domain reads GAGVSQSPRYKVTKRGQDVTLRCDPISSHATLYWYQQALGQGPEFLTYFNYEAQPDKSGLPSDRFSAERPEGSISTLTIQRTEQRDSAMYRCASSIGTSSYNEQFFGPGTRLTVL.